This TCR beta chain was recorded in a study of glioma-infiltrating T cells. General study results and limits: Above-expected tissue-blood divergence occurred in all gliomas, most in low-grade ones. Only very few CDR3 sequences appeared in both tissue and blood.

CDR3 length: 15 residues. Trimming cost V 1 base and J 3 bases, with 12 bases left between them. Germline V CDR1 and CDR2: SGHVS, FQNEAQ. This clonotype came up a few times. Its matching antigen is unknown. TCR alpha and beta CDR3 regions were amplified from RNA using iRepertoire nested multiplex PCR. For one-step reverse transcription and amplification, about 90-400 ng of tissue mRNA or PBMC total RNA was used. TCRdb ran MiXCR on the multiplex PCR reads and lists one entry per CDR3 protein. Found here are about 180,000 distinct CDR3 sequences, 43% of them singletons; the top ten hold 5% to 5.5%. The specimen sequenced was glioma tissue, nonneoplastic brain tissue, or PBMCs (not recorded which). V is TRBV7-8 and J is TRBJ1-1; D is undetermined. The source of this sequence is a human donor with low-grade glioma or glioblastoma, undergoing nonglioma brain surgery, or in good health (not recorded which). The CDR3 loop is CASSLELSGYTEAFF. The DNA of the CDR3 is TGTGCCAGCAGCTTAGAACTCTCGGGGTACACTGAAGCTTTCTTT. Full variable domain (rest looked up from reference TRBV7-8 and TRBJ1-1): GAGVSQSPRYKVAKRGQDVALRCDPISGHVSLFWYQQALGQGPEFLTYFQNEAQLDKSGLPSDRFFAERPEGSVSTLKIQRTQQEDSAVYLCASSLELSGYTEAFFGQGTRLTVV.